Listed below are T cell receptor beta chains from one sample, sequenced in a study of T cells in Graves' hyperthyroidism and ophthalmopathy. MiXCR was run by TCRdb on the multiplex PCR reads, yielding one entry per CDR3 protein. The sample consists of hundreds of thousands of distinct CDR3 sequences, roughly an eighth of them appearing once. The sequenced sample was blood. These receptors came from a man aged 50-59 years with Graves' ophthalmopathy. Each CDR3 is given with its conserved first and last residue.

J | V | CDR3
TRBJ1-1 | TRBV20-1 | CSATHGGEAFF
TRBJ2-5 | TRBV15 | CATSGRLAHGVGTQYF
TRBJ2-1 | TRBV11-2 | CASSPLTSGRINEQFF
TRBJ2-6 | TRBV24-1 | CATSDVGGRGGANVLTF
TRBJ1-5 | TRBV5-4 | CASSAGPNSNQPQHF
TRBJ2-7 | TRBV12-3/TRBV12-4 | CASTIDYSEQYF
TRBJ2-1 | TRBV3-1 | CASSREAGRGYNEQFF
TRBJ2-1 | TRBV20-1 | CSARDGAGGNEQFF
TRBJ2-2 | TRBV27 | CASSYRWYGWELFF
TRBJ2-2 | TRBV5-6 | CASRGDTWNAGELFF
TRBJ2-7 | TRBV5-1 | CASSETSGLVHEQYF
TRBJ2-3 | TRBV5-6 | CASSPGPRTDTQYF
TRBJ2-1 | TRBV18 | CASSRDYGEQFF
TRBJ2-1 | TRBV28 | CASLGAGGNHNEQFF
TRBJ2-2 | TRBV5-1 | CASSLPQTGELFF
TRBJ2-2 | TRBV27 | CASSLSIVNTGELFF
TRBJ2-1 | TRBV7-2 | CASSSPGPYNEQFF
TRBJ1-5 | TRBV12-3/TRBV12-4 | CASSFRRTAGQPQHF
TRBJ1-1 | TRBV20-1 | CSVLITGVLNTEAFF
TRBJ2-5 | TRBV12-3/TRBV12-4 | CASSLGLAGVIETQYF
TRBJ2-3 | TRBV5-1 | CASSPNLGDTDTQYF
TRBJ2-2 | TRBV7-9 | CASSLFRGVDTGELFF
TRBJ1-2 | TRBV3-1 | CASSQGTGDYGYTF
TRBJ2-7 | TRBV28 | CASAEPPSYEQYF
TRBJ2-5 | TRBV5-4 | CASSRSTGASETQYF
TRBJ2-3 | TRBV28 | CASSSYRTRRGTDTQYF
TRBJ2-2 | TRBV14 | CASSQVGLAGRELFF
TRBJ2-3 | TRBV5-8 | CASSLASGYTDTQYF
TRBJ2-5 | TRBV6-2/TRBV6-3 | CASSYAGQGPETQYF
TRBJ2-1 | TRBV6-2/TRBV6-3 | CASSSETRGGEQFF
TRBJ2-5 | TRBV5-1 | CASSNGQGRETQYF
TRBJ1-2 | TRBV2 | CASRVQGYGYTF
TRBJ2-7 | TRBV11-1 | CASSLLGLLSYEQYF
TRBJ1-3 | TRBV29-1 | CSGLGNSGNTIYF
TRBJ2-7 | TRBV27 | CASSFRGGGGYEQYF
TRBJ1-5 | TRBV7-2 | CASSLVDRPWDQPQHF
TRBJ1-1 | TRBV30 | CASLPHTEAFF
TRBJ1-2 | TRBV28 | CASPGLNYGYTF
TRBJ1-5 | TRBV2 | CASSGSNRGYSNQPQHF
TRBJ2-1 | TRBV20-1 | CSARASHPWEQFF
TRBJ1-5 | TRBV11-2 | CASSLGGGQPQHF
TRBJ2-4 | TRBV6-1 | CASSNGGLAKNIQYF
TRBJ2-7 | TRBV27 | CASSLGPTYYEQYF
TRBJ2-7 | TRBV11-2 | CASSLVIQGGISYEQYF
TRBJ2-3 | TRBV7-8 | CASSSNLAVPDTQYF
TRBJ2-1 | TRBV5-1 | CASSLGLAGSAEQFF
TRBJ2-3 | TRBV15 | CATSRLRDGADTQYF
TRBJ2-1 | TRBV6-5 | CASSYPASGSSEQFF
TRBJ1-5 | TRBV27 | CASSFGGQSNQPQHF
TRBJ2-2 | TRBV18 | CASSPRDISGSSNTGELFF
TRBJ1-1 | TRBV29-1 | CSVEDRRLSGTEAFF
TRBJ2-5 | TRBV20-1 | CSATQGLAGGETQYF